Presented here are 21 T cell receptor beta chains from one specimen sequenced in a study of CD8+ T cells in alopecia areata. Sorting relied on CD4, CD8alpha, NKG2D, NKG2ACE and other markers applied to pooled cutaneous lymph node cells. RNA was extracted and reverse transcribed into cDNA as the sequencing template. TCRdb's table, derived via immunoSEQ multiplex PCR, lists solely in-frame clones and lacks some. The table records approximately 300,000 clones without singletons, the ten largest covering about 1.2%. Material: CD4+ T cells sorted from a lymph node. These receptors came from a C3H/HeJ mouse with alopecia areata. The strain bears MHC haplotype H2-k.

In this sample, this clone turned up a few times. Genes and germline are mouse. The CDR3 DNA, read in part, is TGTGCCAGCAGTGGACAGGGTCCAAACTCC. This gives the protein CASSGQGPNS. The CDR3 in its entirety is CASSGQGPNSDYTF. V gene TRBV19 combines with J gene TRBJ1-2; 8 positions match TRBD1. The read stops 4 residues short of the end of the CDR3; the missing end is completed from the germline J gene. This CDR3 has 14 residues. The ends lost 4 bases at V and 0 bases at J; junction bases unmatched: 2. Germline assignment: CDR1 FNHDT and CDR2 SITEND (reference sequence).

This clone occurred a few times. The germline and genes are mouse ones. Read coverage stops 4 residues before the CDR3 terminus; the germline J gene supplies the remainder. This sample includes further DNA sequences coding for the same CDR3. The chain uses TRBV13-2 and TRBJ1-2, with a possible D match to TRBD1 (6 bases). The CDR3 covers 15 residues. From germline, CDR1 is NNHNN and CDR2 SYGAGS (reference sequence). V lost 0 bases and J 0 bases, leaving 9 bases between the germline ends. CDR3 DNA, as far as it was read: TGTGCCAGCGGTGATGCTGGGACAACAAACTCC. Translated: CASGDAGTTNS. The whole CDR3 protein is CASGDAGTTNSDYTF.

The table lists this clone with a few counts. Gene labels here are mouse ones. The read comes to an end 4 residues before the CDR3 does, leaving the germline J gene to fill in the end. V is TRBV3 and J is TRBJ2-5; TRBD2 is a possible D gene (6 bases). This CDR3 has 14 residues. The germline V gene encodes CDR1 SNHLY and CDR2 FYNGKV (reference sequence). CDR3 DNA (partial): TGTGCCAGCAGCTTAGGGGGGGAGAAAGAC. This translates into CASSLGGEKD. The whole CDR3 is CASSLGGEKDTQYF.

This clone has only a few counts. Gene names denote mouse genes. The read terminates 4 residues ahead of where the CDR3 ends, so the germline J gene completes it. The chain recombines TRBV13-1 with TRBJ1-2, with 9 bases matching TRBD1. This CDR3 has 14 amino acids. J was trimmed by 4 bases and V by 5 bases; bases with no gene match: 6. Germline CDR1 reads NSHNY; CDR2 reads SYGAGN. The DNA read from the CDR3 is TGTGCCAGCAGGCCCGGGACAGGGATCTCC. Its protein product is CASRPGTGIS. The entire CDR3 protein is CASRPGTGISDYTF.

Note on this clone: Any gene name here is a mouse gene name. The sequenced fragment ends 4 residues before the CDR3 boundary, so the rest is inferred from the germline J gene. V gene TRBV1 combines with J gene TRBJ2-5, with 10 nucleotides matching TRBD2. Germline values: CDR1 NSQYPW, CDR2 LRSPGD (reference sequence). CDR3 size: 15 residues. The CDR3 region is CTCSARWGGKDTQYF. The CDR3 bases that were read are TGCACCTGCAGTGCTCGCTGGGGGGGCAAAGAC.

About this clone: Genes here carry mouse names. The DNA ends 4 residues before the CDR3 does, and the rest of the CDR3 is filled in from the germline J gene. The chain is built from TRBV1 and TRBJ1-1; D possibly corresponds to TRBD1 (5 bases). Per germline, CDR1 NSQYPW and CDR2 LRSPGD (reference sequence). The CDR3 runs 15 residues. The V end lost 0 bases, the J end lost 4 bases, and 12 bases lay between the germline ends. This CDR3 reads CTCSADYQGGTEVFF. Partial CDR3 DNA: TGCACCTGCAGTGCAGATTATCAGGGTGGCACA.

Only a few counts were recorded for this clone. The gene names given are mouse names. The sample has other DNA sequences that encode this CDR3 too. Incomplete CDR3 DNA: TGTGCCTGGAGTCCCCTTACTAGTGCAGAA. It translates to CAWSPLTSAE. The complete CDR3 sequence is CAWSPLTSAETLYF. The V gene is TRBV31, the J gene TRBJ2-3; D is undetermined. The read ends 4 residues early relative to the CDR3; the germline J gene fills the gap. The ends were cut back, 1 base at V and 0 bases at J, with 8 bases in the middle. The CDR3 is made up of 14 amino acids. Germline V lookup: CDR1 GKSSPN, CDR2 SITVG.

Concerning this clone: The gene names here belong to mouse. The read comes to an end 4 residues before the CDR3 does, leaving the germline J gene to fill in the end. V and J are TRBV19 and TRBJ2-3; 7 bases are shared with TRBD1. The J segment lost 0 bases and the V segment lost 4 bases, leaving 5 bases of the junction unmatched. The CDR3 length is 15 residues. Per the germline V gene, CDR1 is FNHDT and CDR2 is SITEND (reference sequence). The CDR3 sequence: CASSQGQTSAETLYF. The sequenced part of the CDR3 DNA is TGTGCCAGCAGTCAGGGACAGACTAGTGCAGAA.

A few counts support this clone. Mouse names are used for the genes. Read sequence stops 4 residues before the CDR3 end, and the germline J gene provides the missing end. The V and J genes are TRBV5 and TRBJ2-2; TRBD2 matches at 10 bases. With 5 bases clipped from V and 3 bases from J, the junction kept 3 bases outside the gene matches. Germline V gene lookup returns CDR1 LGHNA and CDR2 YNLKQL (reference sequence). The CDR3 spans 15 residues. CDR3 DNA (partial): TGTGCCAGCAGCAGTACTGGGGGGGACACCGGG. Its translation is CASSSTGGDTG. The entire CDR3 reads CASSSTGGDTGQLYF.

This clone has just a few counts. The gene names given are mouse names. Read sequence stops 4 residues before the CDR3 end, and the germline J gene provides the missing end. The chain uses TRBV5 and TRBJ2-7, with 8 bases fitting TRBD2. Germline CDR1 and CDR2: LGHNA and YNLKQL (reference sequence). This CDR3 has 15 residues. V shed 4 bases and J 0 bases; nucleotides not matched to a gene: 5. The sequenced part of the CDR3 DNA is TGTGCCAGCAGCCCTCAACTGGGGGACTCCTAT. Translated: CASSPQLGDSY. Given in full, the CDR3 is CASSPQLGDSYEQYF.

Notes on this clone: Genes and germline come from the mouse. The missing CDR3 end, 4 residues past where the read stops, is filled in from the germline J gene. The rearrangement joins TRBV19 to TRBJ2-2; the D gene is possibly TRBD1 (6 bases). This CDR3 is built from 13 residues. Per germline, CDR1 FNHDT and CDR2 SITEND (reference sequence). CDR3 region: CASSDLRGGQLYF. CDR3 DNA (partial): TGTGCCAGCAGTGACCTCAGGGGTGGG. Complete variable domain (other parts from reference TRBV19 and TRBJ2-2): GGIITQTPKFLIGQEGQKLTLKCQQNFNHDTMYWYRQDSGKGLRLIYYSITENDLQKGDLSEGYDASREKKSSFSLTVTSAQKNEMAVFLCASSDLRGGQLYFGEGSKLTVL.

Worth noting for this clone: Mouse gene names and germline throughout. The read gets to within 4 residues of the CDR3 end, and the germline J gene fills in the rest. The chain links TRBV21 to TRBJ2-7; 8 bases are shared with TRBD2. Being an ORF, TRBV21 has a function that is uncertain. Trimming at V came to 3 bases and at J to 3 bases, leaving 4 bases not matched to a gene. This CDR3 region has 14 residues. Partial CDR3 DNA: TGTGCTAGCAGTCAGCTGGGGGGCCGCTAT. Protein sequence: CASSQLGGRY. The whole CDR3 reads CASSQLGGRYEQYF.

A note on this clone: Gene names denote mouse genes. With the read ending 4 residues before the CDR3 end, the germline J gene is used to fill in that end. The J gene is TRBJ1-1, the V gene TRBV13-2; D not certain. With 0 bases removed from V and 0 bases from J, the gap between germline ends came to 9 bases. The CDR3 length is 15 residues. Germline V gene data show CDR1 as NNHNN and CDR2 as SYGAGS (reference sequence). The sequenced CDR3 bases are TGTGCCAGCGGTGATGTTAGACAAACAAACACA. Protein product: CASGDVRQTNT. The entire CDR3 protein is CASGDVRQTNTEVFF.

This clone has more than one count but fewer than ten. Genes and germline are mouse. The DNA ends 4 residues before the CDR3 does, and the rest of the CDR3 is filled in from the germline J gene. This rearrangement joins TRBV5 to TRBJ2-7; 10 positions match TRBD2. CDR3 length: 13 amino acids. The germline gives CDR1 LGHNA, CDR2 YNLKQL (reference sequence). The CDR3 loop is CASSPTGGNEQYF. CDR3 DNA (partial): TGTGCCAGCAGCCCGACTGGGGGGAAT.

The sample holds a few counts of this clone. Any gene name here is a mouse gene name. Coverage ceases 4 residues before the CDR3 finishes, and the germline J gene fills in the end. This chain uses TRBV13-1 with TRBJ1-1; tentative D call: TRBD1 (5 bases). The germline V gene encodes CDR1 NSHNY and CDR2 SYGAGN. This CDR3 has 11 residues. The CDR3 sequence is CASSRQTEVFF. The CDR3 bases that were read are TGTGCCAGCAGTCGACAGACA.

Comment on this clone: The gene names here belong to mouse. The read halts 4 residues ahead of the CDR3 end, with the missing end drawn from the germline J gene. This chain joins TRBV19 and TRBJ1-1, with 10 bases matching TRBD1. Looked up from germline, CDR1 is FNHDT and CDR2 is SITEND (reference sequence). V lost 4 bases and J lost 2; bases outside the gene matches: 8. This CDR3 has 16 residues. CDR3 DNA (partial): TGTGCCAGCAGTCCCCACCGGGACAGGGGCAACACA. Residues: CASSPHRDRGNT. From start to end, the CDR3 is CASSPHRDRGNTEVFF.

As for this clone: Genes and germline come from the mouse. Read coverage stops 4 residues before the CDR3 terminus; the germline J gene supplies the remainder. The chain employs TRBV17 and TRBJ2-5; the D is unclear. The V and J ends lost 6 bases and 3 bases respectively, with 7 bases between them. Germline assignment: CDR1 MNHDT and CDR2 YYDKIL. There are 12 residues in the CDR3. The CDR3 protein is CASSRHQDTQYF. The CDR3 bases that were read are TGTGCTAGCAGCAGACATCAAGAC.

Turning to this clone: Gene names are the mouse ones. Read coverage stops 4 residues before the CDR3 terminus; the germline J gene supplies the remainder. This sequence joins TRBV5 and TRBJ2-5; maybe TRBD1 (6 bases). This CDR3 contains 14 residues. Trimming removed 3 bases from V and 2 bases from J, with 9 bases in between. Germline values: CDR1 LGHNA, CDR2 YNLKQL (reference sequence). CDR3 amino acids: CASSQEQGQDTQYF. The part of the CDR3 DNA that was read is TGTGCCAGCAGCCAGGAACAGGGCCAAGAC.

A remark on this clone: Mouse names are used for the genes. The observed sequence ends 4 residues before the CDR3 terminus, with the missing tail filled in from the germline J gene. V gene TRBV13-1 combines with J gene TRBJ1-2; D might be TRBD1 (5 bases). This CDR3 comprises 11 residues. The V end lost 8 bases, the J end lost 1 base, and 6 bases lay between the germline ends. Germline V gene lookup returns CDR1 NSHNY and CDR2 SYGAGN. The CDR3 loop is CASGQNSDYTF. Incomplete CDR3 DNA: TGTGCCAGTGGACAAAACTCC.

Only a few counts were recorded for this clone. Mouse gene names and germline throughout. The read terminates 4 residues ahead of where the CDR3 ends, so the germline J gene completes it. The same CDR3 can be traced to other DNA sequences in this sample. V gene TRBV1 combines with J gene TRBJ2-7; tentatively, D is TRBD2 (7 bases). The CDR3 extends over 15 amino acids. Per germline, CDR1 NSQYPW and CDR2 LRSPGD (reference sequence). V lost 3 bases and J lost 0, with 12 bases in between. The CDR3 region is CTCSARGGSSYEQYF. The CDR3 DNA, read in part, is TGCACCTGCAGTGCGAGGGGGGGTAGCTCCTAT.

Comments on this clone: The genes and germline here are from mouse. The read ends 4 residues before the CDR3 terminus; that terminus is restored from the germline J gene. Distinct nucleotide sequences in the sample also encode this CDR3. The chain recombines TRBV5 with TRBJ1-2, with 9 bases matching TRBD1. CDR1 and CDR2 (germline): LGHNA, YNLKQL (reference sequence). The CDR3 is 14 residues long. Trimming took 4 bases from V and 3 from J; bases not matched to a gene: 3. The CDR3: CASSPDRGDSDYTF. Incomplete CDR3 DNA: TGTGCCAGCAGCCCGGACAGGGGAGACTCC.